These T cell receptor beta chains were read from a single sample in a study of blood T cell repertoires in COVID-19. The data were produced by immunoSEQ multiplex PCR, yet TCRdb's version contains in-frame clones alone and is incomplete. The top ten clones hold 0.86% of a sample with approximately 400,000 clones, roughly 90% of them seen once. Sequencing was done on a sample of PBMCs or T cells enriched from blood (not recorded which). The receptors stem from a woman aged 40-49 years who had been exposed to COVID-19. CDR3s include the opening cysteine and the closing phenylalanine or tryptophan. D genes are given only for firm matches. Some rows mark clone size as missing; the rest say once, few, many or name a class of expanded clone.

size,D,V,J,length,DNA,CDR3
NA,NA,TRBV6-5,TRBJ2-6,15,TGTGCCAGCAGTTACTCGGCCTCTGGGGCCAACGTCCTGACTTTC,CASSYSASGANVLTF
NA,NA,TRBV5-5,TRBJ1-6,14,TGTGCCAGCAGCCGGGGGAATTTTAATTCACCCCTCCACTTT,CASSRGNFNSPLHF
NA,TRBD1,TRBV5-8,TRBJ2-1,17,TGTGCCAGCAGTAAGCCCGGGACAGGGATGGGGTACAATGAGCAGTTCTTC,CASSKPGTGMGYNEQFF
NA,NA,TRBV7-8,TRBJ1-6,15,TGTGCCAGCAGCTTAGTTCCTGGGGCTAATTCACCCCTCCACTTT,CASSLVPGANSPLHF
NA,NA,TRBV19,TRBJ2-2,17,TGTGCCAGTAGTATAGATGGACAGAAAACGAACACCGGGGAGCTGTTTTTT,CASSIDGQKTNTGELFF
NA,TRBD1,TRBV5-5,TRBJ1-1,18,TGTGCCAGCAGCTTGGGGCCCCGCAGTTTAGGGGGCGCCTCTGAAGCTTTCTTT,CASSLGPRSLGGASEAFF
NA,NA,TRBV29-1,TRBJ2-2,18,TGCAGCGTTTTGGCCCGCGGCTGGACAGACTTTACCCCCGGGGAGCTGTTTTTT,CSVLARGWTDFTPGELFF
NA,NA,TRBV5-1,TRBJ1-5,15,TGCGCCAGCAGCTTGGCGGGGGTTAGCAATCAGCCCCAGCATTTT,CASSLAGVSNQPQHF
NA,NA,TRBV6-5,TRBJ1-3,14,TGTGCCAGCAGTACCAGGGTGGATCGAAACACCATATATTTT,CASSTRVDRNTIYF
NA,NA,TRBV11-2,TRBJ2-2,16,TGTGCCAGCAGCCCGGAGAGGGGGGGGTTTACCGGGGAGCTGTTTTTT,CASSPERGGFTGELFF
NA,TRBD2,TRBV27,TRBJ2-1,13,TGTGCCAGCAGTAGAAGCGGGAGTAATGAGCAGTTCTTC,CASSRSGSNEQFF
NA,NA,TRBV14,TRBJ2-2,18,TGTGCCAGCAGCCAAGAGATTTGGCAGGCAATACCCTCCGGGGAGCTGTTTTTT,CASSQEIWQAIPSGELFF
NA,NA,TRBV20-1,TRBJ1-2,11,TGCAGTGCTACGACAGGTCTCGGCTACACCTTC,CSATTGLGYTF
NA,TRBD1,TRBV11-2,TRBJ2-1,16,TGTGCCAGCAGCCGTAGTCCCGGGACAGGTTACAATGAGCAGTTCTTC,CASSRSPGTGYNEQFF
NA,NA,TRBV11-3,TRBJ2-1,16,TGTGCCAGCAGCATCGACACCTTAAGCTCCTACAATGAGCAGTTCTTC,CASSIDTLSSYNEQFF
NA,NA,TRBV5-1,TRBJ1-2,13,TGCGCCAGCAGCTTACAGGGAGAAAATGGCTACACCTTC,CASSLQGENGYTF
NA,NA,TRBV19,TRBJ2-3,13,TGTGCCAGTACTTATACTAGCACAGATACGCAGTATTTT,CASTYTSTDTQYF
NA,NA,TRBV30,TRBJ1-5,14,TGTGCCTGGAGGCGGCCCTTCGGCAATCAGCCCCAGCATTTT,CAWRRPFGNQPQHF
NA,NA,TRBV27,TRBJ1-4,18,TGTGCCAGCAGTTTATGGAGGGGGGGCCGGACAACTAATGAAAAACTGTTTTTT,CASSLWRGGRTTNEKLFF
NA,NA,TRBV5-1,TRBJ1-4,15,TGCGCCAGCAGCTTGGGAAACAGGGAGGGCGAAAAACTGTTTTTT,CASSLGNREGEKLFF
NA,NA,TRBV25-1,TRBJ1-3,15,TGTGCCAGCACCCCGACCAGGGGTTCTGGAAACACCATATATTTT,CASTPTRGSGNTIYF
NA,TRBD1,TRBV24-1,TRBJ1-2,18,TGTGCCACCAGTGATTGGGGGACAGGGGTATCAACGGGGTACGGCTACACCTTC,CATSDWGTGVSTGYGYTF
NA,NA,TRBV30,TRBJ2-7,11,TGTGCCTGGACAGGAAATGTCGAGCAGTACTTC,CAWTGNVEQYF
once,TRBD1,TRBV9,TRBJ1-2,13,TGTGCCAGCAGCGTCGGACAGGGCCATGGCTACACCTTC,CASSVGQGHGYTF
NA,NA,TRBV7-2,TRBJ1-2,16,TGTGCCAGCAGCTTAGATAGGGCGGGCAGAGGCTATGGCTACACCTTC,CASSLDRAGRGYGYTF
NA,NA,TRBV7-6,TRBJ1-5,14,TGTGCCAGCAGCTTAACAGGAGACAATCAGCCCCAGCATTTT,CASSLTGDNQPQHF
NA,NA,TRBV5-1,TRBJ2-5,19,TGCGCCAGCAGCCCTCCCGGTCGACGGTTCCAGGGGCGGCAAGAGACCCAGTACTTC,CASSPPGRRFQGRQETQYF
once,NA,TRBV2,TRBJ2-7,14,TGTGCCAGCAGTGTGTTAGATCTATCCTACGAGCAGTACTTC,CASSVLDLSYEQYF
NA,NA,TRBV5-6,TRBJ1-3,14,TGTGCCAGCAGCCAGGACAGACTCGGAAACACCATATATTTT,CASSQDRLGNTIYF
NA,NA,TRBV4-1,TRBJ2-1,15,TGCGCCAGCAGCGCTCGGGTTGGGGCCCCCAATGAGCAGTTCTTC,CASSARVGAPNEQFF
NA,TRBD2,TRBV9,TRBJ2-3,18,TGTGCCAGCAGCGTAGGACTAGCGGGGTTTTCTAGCACAGATACGCAGTATTTT,CASSVGLAGFSSTDTQYF
NA,NA,TRBV28,TRBJ2-3,16,TGTGCCAGCAGTTCTGGGTCTAGCGTTGGCACAGATACGCAGTATTTT,CASSSGSSVGTDTQYF
NA,TRBD1,TRBV29-1,TRBJ2-3,13,TGCAGCTTCTTGGACAGGGGCGGAGATACGCAGTATTTT,CSFLDRGGDTQYF
once,TRBD1,TRBV10-3,TRBJ1-6,15,TGTGCCATCAGTCTGGATGGGACAGGGGGCTCACCCCTCCACTTT,CAISLDGTGGSPLHF
NA,NA,TRBV12-3/TRBV12-4,TRBJ2-1,11,TGTGCCAGCAGTTCCGGGGGTGAGCAGTTCTTC,CASSSGGEQFF
NA,NA,TRBV7-8,TRBJ2-7,12,TGTGCCAGCAGCCTAACACGGGACGAGCAGTACTTC,CASSLTRDEQYF
NA,NA,TRBV19,TRBJ1-5,12,TGTGCCAGTAAGGACAACGATCAGCCCCAGCATTTT,CASKDNDQPQHF
NA,TRBD1,TRBV19,TRBJ1-1,13,TGTGCCAGTAAAATACAGGGGATCACTGAAGCTTTCTTT,CASKIQGITEAFF
NA,TRBD1,TRBV5-6,TRBJ2-5,14,TGTGCCAGCAGCTTGGCAGGGGGCAGAGAGACCCAGTACTTC,CASSLAGGRETQYF
NA,TRBD2,TRBV7-2,TRBJ2-1,16,TGTGCCAGCAGCTTAGATGTCGGGAGGTGGGAAAATGAGCAGTTCTTC,CASSLDVGRWENEQFF
NA,TRBD1,TRBV19,TRBJ2-1,15,TGTGCCAGTAGTTCTAACAGGGGGCGACTCAATGAGCAGTTCTTC,CASSSNRGRLNEQFF
NA,TRBD2,TRBV7-9,TRBJ2-1,14,TGTGCCAGCACCGGGAGGGCCTTGGGGGATGAGCAGTTCTTC,CASTGRALGDEQFF
NA,TRBD2,TRBV9,TRBJ2-7,15,TGTGCCAGCAGCCCCAAGCGGGAGGGCCCCTACGAGCAGTACTTC,CASSPKREGPYEQYF
NA,TRBD1,TRBV6-5,TRBJ1-2,16,TGTGCCAGCAGTTACATAGGACAGGGGGCTAAGGGTGGCTACACCTTC,CASSYIGQGAKGGYTF
NA,TRBD1,TRBV19,TRBJ2-3,16,TGTGCCAGTAGTCCGACCGGGACAGGGGCCACAGATACGCAGTATTTT,CASSPTGTGATDTQYF
NA,TRBD1,TRBV5-1,TRBJ2-6,18,TGCGCCAGCAGCTCGGGACAGGCCGGATTCTCTGGGGCCAACGTCCTGACTTTC,CASSSGQAGFSGANVLTF
once,NA,TRBV18,TRBJ2-5,13,TGTGCCAGCTCACCTCCCGCGTGGGAGACCCAGTACTTC,CASSPPAWETQYF